This is a list of T cell receptor beta chains from one sample in a study of regulatory and conventional T cells in breast cancer. TCRdb fed the PCR reads into MiXCR, producing one record per CDR3 protein. Here the sample spans 1,000 to 1,500 distinct CDR3 sequences, more than 75% being singletons. Sequencing input: regulatory T cells from blood. Receptors originate from a male donor in good health. The CDR3 runs from the conserved cysteine through the conserved F or W.

TRBJ1-1	TRBV3-1	CASSDDRYEAFF
TRBJ2-6	TRBV5-6	CASSWWTAGANVLTF
TRBJ1-6	TRBV6-6	CASSHRPPSPLHF
TRBJ2-1	TRBV7-9	CASSLPGGAGNEQFF
TRBJ1-1	TRBV20-1	CSAKSAPNTEAFF
TRBJ1-1	TRBV20-1	CSALGGVNTEAFF
TRBJ2-2	TRBV30	CAWKERRDTGELFF
TRBJ1-5	TRBV28	CASSLSTNSNQPQHF
TRBJ2-3	TRBV10-3	CAISEPSRTDTQYF
TRBJ2-5	TRBV5-1	CASSLGQARQETQYF
TRBJ1-2	TRBV5-4	CASSSDRGREANYGYTF
TRBJ2-5	TRBV18	CASSPETGVQETQYF
TRBJ1-2	TRBV7-9	CASSPGEGTAGYTF
TRBJ2-5	TRBV4-2	CASNQLGALGETQYF
TRBJ2-3	TRBV27	CASSIPGQGLFTQYF
TRBJ1-2	TRBV7-2	CASSPLGPYGYTF
TRBJ2-1	TRBV4-1	CASSQVSSYSIYNEQFF
TRBJ1-6	TRBV12-3/TRBV12-4	CASSRTGYNSPLHF
TRBJ2-3	TRBV7-9	CASSLTDTQYF
TRBJ1-6	TRBV5-1	CASSTDFSYNSPLHF
TRBJ1-2	TRBV5-1	CASSLATPGQGLGYTF
TRBJ2-5	TRBV20-1	CRLDRRETQYF
TRBJ2-5	TRBV4-1	CASSQVSRGVETQYF
TRBJ2-5	TRBV29-1	CSVERDRVQETQYF
TRBJ2-4	TRBV24-1	CATSDAGQAGGIQYF
TRBJ1-2	TRBV5-1	CASGGGYGYTF
TRBJ2-7	TRBV7-9	CASSFTGAEQYF
TRBJ2-7	TRBV20-1	CSAKRGPYEQYF
TRBJ1-2	TRBV7-2	CASSLAGTGDGYTF
TRBJ2-1	TRBV4-3	CASSQEVAGWREQFF
TRBJ1-2	TRBV2	CASSEFGYTF
TRBJ1-6	TRBV5-1	CASKEQVDFAPLHF
TRBJ2-7	TRBV12-2	CASRELAGNTYEQYF
TRBJ2-1	TRBV5-6	CASSRRDEQFF
TRBJ2-1	TRBV7-6	CASSLALGGTNEQFF
TRBJ2-7	TRBV20-1	CSAGRKGDSYEQYF
TRBJ2-3	TRBV29-1	CSVGNRDTDTQYF
TRBJ1-1	TRBV5-1	CASSPWTGGMNTEAFF
TRBJ1-3	TRBV5-1	CASSPEGSGNTIYF
TRBJ1-6	TRBV12-3/TRBV12-4	CASSMGLLVGSPLHF
TRBJ1-2	TRBV10-3	CAISAPGVDGYTF
TRBJ2-1	TRBV19	CASSEYGTTYNEQFF
TRBJ2-7	TRBV10-2	CASRQGPYEQYF
TRBJ2-7	TRBV30	CAWSLTRGRQYF
TRBJ1-1	TRBV30	CAWRGTLRRNTEAFF
TRBJ2-7	TRBV7-7	CASSFGQGHEQYF
TRBJ2-2	TRBV6-6	CASGGIYAGELFF
TRBJ2-1	TRBV6-2/TRBV6-3	CASGGLAGIYNEQFF
TRBJ1-6	TRBV29-1	CSVATGENSPLHF
TRBJ2-7	TRBV29-1	CSVREGAEVQYF
TRBJ2-3	TRBV7-2	CASSLGRGGTDTQYF
TRBJ1-1	TRBV7-7	CASSFDMNTEAFF
TRBJ1-2	TRBV5-1	CASSLEGTYGYTF
TRBJ2-7	TRBV15	CATSRDLGQPPYEQYF
TRBJ2-5	TRBV6-5	CASSYGSSQETQYF